Below, one TCR beta chain is given with its context. Its target is not known. The study separated CD4+ cells into CD45RA+ naive and CD45RA-negative memory subsets. Deletions cut 1 base from V and 0 bases from J, with 13 bases between. CDR1 is SEHNR, CDR2 FQNEAQ, per germline (reference sequence). The CDR3 contains 17 residues. The data were obtained in a study of shared clonotypes between healthy human individuals. Findings of the study overall: Memory subsets generally showed smaller estimated richness than naive subsets did.

Sequencing was performed with immunoSEQ multiplex PCR; in TCRdb, only in-frame clones are kept and a portion is missing. The sample lists about 2.5 million clones, 85% to 95% occurring once. The sample taken for sequencing was naive CD4+ T cells from PBMCs. Subset meaning: CD45RA+ positively selected. This clonotype was obtained from a man aged 18 to 30 in good health. Some clones in this sample may be carry-over from other donors' samples. The chain uses TRBV7-9 and TRBJ1-5; D gene uncertain. The CDR3 bases are TGTGCCAGCAGCTTAGGCCCGGCAGATTATAGCAATCAGCCCCAGCATTTT. Amino acids: CASSLGPADYSNQPQHF.